These 13 T cell receptor beta chains came from one sample sequenced in a study of OX40 agonist ivuxolimab in advanced cancers. Only in-frame clones appear in the TCRdb table, and some are missing; sequencing was by immunoSEQ multiplex PCR. The sample records more than 9,000 clones, around 78% being singletons. Sequencing used CD4+ or CD8+ T cells sorted from blood, obtained in a trial of the OX40 agonist ivuxolimab. The receptors come from an adult with an advanced solid tumor such as melanoma, head and neck, liver or kidney cancer.

The table lists this clone with a few counts. The rearrangement joins TRBV6-5 to TRBJ2-7; 9 bases fit TRBD1. Germline V gene sequence: CDR1 MNHEY, CDR2 SVGAGI. This CDR3 region has 15 residues. V lost 4 bases and J lost 4; bases outside the gene matches: 8. DNA of the CDR3: TGTGCCAGCAGTTTATCGGGACAGGGAATTTACGAGCAGTACTTC. Protein product: CASSLSGQGIYEQYF.

The gene calls are TRBV5-5 and TRBJ1-4; 7 bases match TRBD1. Trimming cost V 0 bases and J 5 bases; bases outside gene matches: 4. Germline CDR1 and CDR2: SGHKS and YYEKEE (reference sequence). This CDR3 has 15 amino acids. The CDR3 coding sequence is TGTGCCAGCAGCTTGGAGGGACAGCTAAATGAAAAACTGTTTTTT. This sequence encodes CASSLEGQLNEKLFF.

The rearrangement links TRBV29-1 to TRBJ2-3; 8 bases agree with TRBD2. The V segment lost 4 bases and the J segment 4 bases; nucleotides outside the gene matches: 7. The CDR3 runs to 14 residues. Germline CDR1 reads SQVTM; CDR2 reads ANQGSEA. The DNA of the CDR3 is TGCAGCGTTGCCATTAGCGGGACGGCAGATACGCAGTATTTT. Translating it yields CSVAISGTADTQYF.

This chain uses TRBV18 with TRBJ2-3; TRBD1 matches at 9 bases. From germline, CDR1 is KGHSH and CDR2 LQKENI. V lost 6 bases, J lost 2 bases, and 6 bases stayed unmatched. The CDR3 runs to 15 residues. The DNA of the CDR3 is TGTGCCAGCTCCCTCAGGACAGGGGACACAGATACGCAGTATTTT. Translating it yields CASSLRTGDTDTQYF.

This rearrangement joins TRBV7-9 to TRBJ2-7; TRBD1 matches at 9 bases. V lost 6 bases to trimming and J lost 5 bases; unmatched junction nucleotides: 11. The CDR3 length is 15 residues. Germline values: CDR1 SEHNR, CDR2 FQNEAQ (reference sequence). CDR3 coding DNA: TGTGCCAGCAGGAGGAGCGGGACAGGGTACGACGAGCAGTACTTC. The encoded protein is CASRRSGTGYDEQYF.

V and J are TRBV28 and TRBJ2-7; D is possibly TRBD1 (5 bases). Germline V gene lookup returns CDR1 MDHEN and CDR2 SYDVKM. V dropped 8 bases and J dropped 3 bases, with 11 bases sitting between them. The CDR3 runs 12 residues. The CDR3 nucleotides are TGTGCCAGCCAGGGTGATTTCTACGAGCAGTACTTC. Residues: CASQGDFYEQYF. The full variable domain, with the rest looked up from reference TRBV28 and TRBJ2-7, is DVKVTQSSRYLVKRTGEKVFLECVQDMDHENMFWYRQDPGLGLRLIYFSYDVKMKEKGDIPEGYSVSREKKERFSLILESASTNQTSMYLCASQGDFYEQYFGPGTRLTVT.

The V call is TRBV30, the J call TRBJ1-2; 7 nucleotides agree with TRBD1. The CDR3 is made up of 12 amino acids. With 4 bases clipped from V and 6 bases from J, the junction kept 5 bases outside the gene matches. CDR1 GTSNPN and CDR2 SVGIG come from the germline V gene (reference sequence). The CDR3 DNA reads as TGTGCCTGGATACAGGGGCTGGATGGCTACACCTTC. Translating it yields CAWIQGLDGYTF.

The chain combines TRBV5-6 with TRBJ2-7; D is perhaps TRBD1 (6 bases). The CDR3 sequence is 13 residues long. In germline, CDR1 is SGHDT, CDR2 YYEEEE. V shed 2 bases and J shed 4 bases, with 10 bases lying between them. CDR3 loop: CASSLGGTYEQYF. The CDR3 DNA reads as TGTGCCAGCAGCTTAGGGGGTACTTACGAGCAGTACTTC.

The gene calls are TRBV14 and TRBJ2-5; 8 nucleotides line up with TRBD2. V dropped 1 base and J dropped 3; count of bases not matched to a gene: 13. From germline, CDR1 is SGHDN and CDR2 FVKESK. There are 18 residues in the CDR3. Here the CDR3 DNA reads TGTGCCAGCAGCCAAGGAGGTGGGGGGAGCGGGAGCGAAGAGACCCAGTACTTC. Residues: CASSQGGGGSGSEETQYF.

This rearrangement joins TRBV6-6 to TRBJ1-5, with 7 nucleotides matching TRBD1. The CDR3 covers 16 residues. Per germline, CDR1 MNHNY and CDR2 SVGAGI (reference sequence). V shed 5 bases, J shed 3 bases, and the junction held 10 bases outside the gene matches. The CDR3 is CASSRGRTGDNQPQHF. The CDR3 nucleotides are TGTGCCAGCAGTAGAGGGAGGACAGGTGACAATCAGCCCCAGCATTTT.

The V and J genes are TRBV11-2 and TRBJ1-1; D is uncertain. The CDR3 is 13 residues long. Trimming shortened V by 5 bases and J by 0 bases, and 7 bases separated the two germline ends. Germline lookup yields CDR1 SGHAT and CDR2 FQNNGV. CDR3 amino acids: CASSPQLNTEAFF. The CDR3 nucleotides are TGTGCCAGCAGCCCCCAACTGAACACTGAAGCTTTCTTT.

The V and J genes are TRBV2 and TRBJ1-3, with D hard to call. The V end was cut by 3 bases, the J end by 4 bases, with 13 bases between. The germline CDR1 and CDR2 sequences are SNHLY and FYNNEI. This CDR3 is 15 amino acids long. The CDR3 sequence is CASSDLNIDGNTIYF. CDR3 nucleotides: TGTGCCAGCAGTGATTTGAACATAGACGGAAACACCATATATTTT.

The chain uses TRBV6-5 and TRBJ2-3; D not resolved. Germline assignment: CDR1 MNHEY and CDR2 SVGAGI. The V gene lost 1 base and the J gene lost 2 bases, with 4 bases spanning the gap. CDR3 size: 13 residues. CDR3: CASSYFPTDTQYF. The CDR3 DNA is TGTGCCAGCAGTTACTTCCCCACAGATACGCAGTATTTT.